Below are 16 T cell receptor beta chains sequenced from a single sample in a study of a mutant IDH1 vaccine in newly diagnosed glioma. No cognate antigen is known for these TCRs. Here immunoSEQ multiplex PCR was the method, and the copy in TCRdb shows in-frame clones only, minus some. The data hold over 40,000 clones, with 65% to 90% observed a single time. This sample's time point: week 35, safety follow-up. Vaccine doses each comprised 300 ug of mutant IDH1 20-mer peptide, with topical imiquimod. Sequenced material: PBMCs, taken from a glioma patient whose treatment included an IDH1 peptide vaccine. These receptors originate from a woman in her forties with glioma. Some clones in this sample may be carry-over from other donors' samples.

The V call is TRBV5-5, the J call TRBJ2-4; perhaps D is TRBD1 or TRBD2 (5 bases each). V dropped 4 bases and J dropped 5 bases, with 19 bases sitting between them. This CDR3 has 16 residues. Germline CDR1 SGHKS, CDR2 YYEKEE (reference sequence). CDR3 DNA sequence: TGTGCCAGCAGCCCACAGGACATTGGGAGCCAAAACATTCAGTACTTC. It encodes CASSPQDIGSQNIQYF. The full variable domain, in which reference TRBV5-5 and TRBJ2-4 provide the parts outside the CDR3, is DAGVTQSPTHLIKTRGQQVTLRCSPISGHKSVSWYQQVLGQGPQFIFQYYEKEERGRGNFPDRFSARQFPNYSSELNVNALLLGDSALYLCASSPQDIGSQNIQYFGAGTRLSVL.

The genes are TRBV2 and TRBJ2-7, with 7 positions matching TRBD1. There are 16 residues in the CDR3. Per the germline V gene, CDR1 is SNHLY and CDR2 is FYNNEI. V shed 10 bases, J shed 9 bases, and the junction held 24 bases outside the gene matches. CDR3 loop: CATFRTGTAAVTVQYF. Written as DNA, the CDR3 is TGTGCCACGTTCAGAACCGGGACAGCGGCAGTCACCGTGCAGTACTTC.

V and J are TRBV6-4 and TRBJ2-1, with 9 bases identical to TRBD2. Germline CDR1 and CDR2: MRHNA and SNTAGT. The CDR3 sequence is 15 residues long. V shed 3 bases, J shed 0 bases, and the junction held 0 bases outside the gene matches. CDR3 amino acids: CASSEAGGSYNEQFF. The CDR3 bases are TGTGCCAGCAGTGAAGCGGGAGGCTCCTACAATGAGCAGTTCTTC.

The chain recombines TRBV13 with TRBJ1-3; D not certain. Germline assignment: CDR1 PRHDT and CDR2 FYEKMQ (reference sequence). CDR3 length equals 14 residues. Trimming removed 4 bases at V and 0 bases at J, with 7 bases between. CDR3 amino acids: CASSSSSSGNTIYF. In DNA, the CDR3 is TGTGCCAGCAGCTCCTCGAGCTCTGGAAACACCATATATTTT.

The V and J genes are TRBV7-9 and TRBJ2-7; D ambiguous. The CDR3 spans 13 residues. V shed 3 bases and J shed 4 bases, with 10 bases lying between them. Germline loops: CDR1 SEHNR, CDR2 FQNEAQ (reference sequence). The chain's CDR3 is CASSLILQYEQYF. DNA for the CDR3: TGTGCCAGCAGCTTGATTCTTCAATACGAGCAGTACTTC.

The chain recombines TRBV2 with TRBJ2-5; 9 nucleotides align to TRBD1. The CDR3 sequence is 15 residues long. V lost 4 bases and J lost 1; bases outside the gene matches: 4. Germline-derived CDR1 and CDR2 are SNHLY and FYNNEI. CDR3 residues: CASSGQGVPQETQYF. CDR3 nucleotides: TGTGCCAGCAGTGGACAGGGGGTGCCCCAAGAGACCCAGTACTTC.

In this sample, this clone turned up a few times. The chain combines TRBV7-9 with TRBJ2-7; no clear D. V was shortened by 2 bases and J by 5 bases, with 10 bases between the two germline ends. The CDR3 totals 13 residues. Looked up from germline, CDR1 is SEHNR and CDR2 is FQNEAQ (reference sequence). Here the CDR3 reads CASSLFSTHEQYF. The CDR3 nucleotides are TGTGCCAGCAGCTTATTTTCGACCCACGAGCAGTACTTC. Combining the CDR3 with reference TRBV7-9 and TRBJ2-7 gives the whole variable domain DTGVSQNPRHKITKRGQNVTFRCDPISEHNRLYWYRQTLGQGPEFLTYFQNEAQLEKSRLLSDRFSAERPKGSFSTLEIQRTEQGDSAMYLCASSLFSTHEQYFGPGTRLTVT.

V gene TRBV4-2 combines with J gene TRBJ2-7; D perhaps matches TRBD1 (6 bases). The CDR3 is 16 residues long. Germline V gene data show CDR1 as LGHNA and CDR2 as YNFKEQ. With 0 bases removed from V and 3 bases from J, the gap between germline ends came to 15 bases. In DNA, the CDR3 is TGTGCCAGCAGCCAAGATCTTGGAAGGGGGAACTACGAGCAGTACTTC. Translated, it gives CASSQDLGRGNYEQYF.

CDR3 sequence (DNA): TGTGCCAGCAGTTACTTCACCGGGACCCAGAACAATGAGCAGTTCTTC. This translates into CASSYFTGTQNNEQFF. The chain recombines TRBV6-5 with TRBJ2-1; D may correspond to TRBD1 or TRBD2 (5 bases each). The CDR3 length is 16 residues. The V gene lost 1 base and the J gene lost 5 bases, with 15 bases spanning the gap. CDR1 and CDR2 from the germline V gene are MNHEY and SVGAGI.

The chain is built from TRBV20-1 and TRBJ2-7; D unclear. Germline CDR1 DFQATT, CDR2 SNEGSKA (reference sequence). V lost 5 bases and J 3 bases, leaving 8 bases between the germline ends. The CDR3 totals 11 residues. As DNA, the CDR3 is TGCAGTGCTCGTTCGGGCTACGAGCAGTACTTC. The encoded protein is CSARSGYEQYF.

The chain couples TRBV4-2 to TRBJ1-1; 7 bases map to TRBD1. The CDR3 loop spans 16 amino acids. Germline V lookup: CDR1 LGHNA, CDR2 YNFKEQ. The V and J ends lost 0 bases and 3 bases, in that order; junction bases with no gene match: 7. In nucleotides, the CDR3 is TGTGCCAGCAGCCAAGATCTAGGGGGCGAGTACACTGAAGCTTTCTTT. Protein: CASSQDLGGEYTEAFF.

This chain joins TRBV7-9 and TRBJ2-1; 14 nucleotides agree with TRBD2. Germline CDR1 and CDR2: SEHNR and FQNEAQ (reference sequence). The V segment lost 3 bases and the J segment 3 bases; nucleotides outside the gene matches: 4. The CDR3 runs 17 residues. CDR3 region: CASSLRTSGGNYNEQFF. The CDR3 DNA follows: TGTGCCAGCAGCTTGCGGACTAGCGGGGGGAACTACAATGAGCAGTTCTTC.

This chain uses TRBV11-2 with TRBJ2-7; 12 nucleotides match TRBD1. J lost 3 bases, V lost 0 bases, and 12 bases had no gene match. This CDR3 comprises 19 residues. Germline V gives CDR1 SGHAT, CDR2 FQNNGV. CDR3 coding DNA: TGTGCCAGCAGCTTAGATAGGGACAGGGGGCGGCCCGCGAACTACGAGCAGTACTTC. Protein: CASSLDRDRGRPANYEQYF.

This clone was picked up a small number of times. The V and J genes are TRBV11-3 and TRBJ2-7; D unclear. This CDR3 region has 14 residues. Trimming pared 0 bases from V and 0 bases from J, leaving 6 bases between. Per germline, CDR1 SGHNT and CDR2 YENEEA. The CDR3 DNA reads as TGTGCCAGCAGCTTAGATCGGAACTCCTACGAGCAGTACTTC. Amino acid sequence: CASSLDRNSYEQYF. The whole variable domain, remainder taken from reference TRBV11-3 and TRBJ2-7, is EAGVVQSPRYKIIEKKQPVAFWCNPISGHNTLYWYLQNLGQGPELLIRYENEEAVDDSQLPKDRFSAERLKGVDSTLKIQPAELGDSAVYLCASSLDRNSYEQYFGPGTRLTVT.

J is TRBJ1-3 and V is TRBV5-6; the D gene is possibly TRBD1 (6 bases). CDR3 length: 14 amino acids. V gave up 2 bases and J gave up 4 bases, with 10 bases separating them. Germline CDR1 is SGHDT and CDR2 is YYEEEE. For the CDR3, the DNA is TGTGCCAGCAGCTTTGGGGGGCCCGGAAACACCATATATTTT. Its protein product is CASSFGGPGNTIYF.

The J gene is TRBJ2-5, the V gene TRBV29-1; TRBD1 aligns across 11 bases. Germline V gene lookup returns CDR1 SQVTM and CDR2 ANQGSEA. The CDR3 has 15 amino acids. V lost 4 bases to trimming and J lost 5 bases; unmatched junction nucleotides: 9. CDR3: CSVGDRGTGGETQYF. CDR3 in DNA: TGCAGCGTTGGGGACCGCGGGACAGGGGGTGAGACCCAGTACTTC.